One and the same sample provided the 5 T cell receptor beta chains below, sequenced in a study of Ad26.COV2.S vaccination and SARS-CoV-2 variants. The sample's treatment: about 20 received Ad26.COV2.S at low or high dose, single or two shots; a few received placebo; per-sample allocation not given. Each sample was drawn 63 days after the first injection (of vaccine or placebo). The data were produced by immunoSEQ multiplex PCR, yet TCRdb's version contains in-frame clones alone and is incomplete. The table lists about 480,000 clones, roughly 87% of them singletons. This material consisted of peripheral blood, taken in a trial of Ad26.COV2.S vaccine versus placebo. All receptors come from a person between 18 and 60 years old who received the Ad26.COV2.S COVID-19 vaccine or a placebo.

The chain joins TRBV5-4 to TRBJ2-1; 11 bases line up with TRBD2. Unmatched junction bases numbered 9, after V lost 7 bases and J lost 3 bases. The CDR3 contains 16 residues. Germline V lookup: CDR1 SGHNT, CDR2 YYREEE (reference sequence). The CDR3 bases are TGTGCCAGCCGCCCCCCCGGGACTAGCGGCTACAATGAGCAGTTCTTC. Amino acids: CASRPPGTSGYNEQFF.

The CDR3 DNA is TGTGCCAGCAGTTTTGCCGGGATTTACGAGCAGTACTTC. This translates into CASSFAGIYEQYF. J is TRBJ2-7 and V is TRBV12-3 or TRBV12-4; D is possibly TRBD2 (5 bases). This CDR3 is built from 13 residues. V dropped 3 bases and J dropped 4 bases, with 10 bases sitting between them.

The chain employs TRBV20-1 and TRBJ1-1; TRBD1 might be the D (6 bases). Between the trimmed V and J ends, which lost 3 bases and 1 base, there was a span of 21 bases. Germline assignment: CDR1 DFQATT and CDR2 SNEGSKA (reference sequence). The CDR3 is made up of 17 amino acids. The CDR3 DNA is TGCAGTGCTAGTCTTCCAACGGGGGGGCTTAGGAACACTGAAGCTTTCTTT. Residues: CSASLPTGGLRNTEAFF.

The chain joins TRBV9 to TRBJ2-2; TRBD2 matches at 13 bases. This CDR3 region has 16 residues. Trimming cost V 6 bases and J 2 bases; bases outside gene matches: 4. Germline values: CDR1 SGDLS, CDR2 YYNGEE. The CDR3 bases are TGTGCCAGCAAGCCGGGACTAGCGGGAAACACCGGGGAGCTGTTTTTT. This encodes CASKPGLAGNTGELFF.

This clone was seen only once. CDR3 amino acids: CSVRVLGSEKLFF. The CDR3 DNA reads TGCAGCGTGAGGGTCCTGGGGTCCGAAAAACTGTTTTTT. The genes are TRBV29-1 and TRBJ1-4; D is ambiguous. Germline lookup yields CDR1 SQVTM and CDR2 ANQGSEA. The CDR3 has 13 amino acids. Trimming pared 6 bases from V and 8 bases from J, leaving 16 bases between. The full variable domain, completed using reference TRBV29-1 and TRBJ1-4, is SAVISQKPSRDICQRGTSLTIQCQVDSQVTMMFWYRQQPGQSLTLIATANQGSEATYESGFVIDKFPISRPNLTFSTLTVSNMSPEDSSIYLCSVRVLGSEKLFFGSGTQLSVL.